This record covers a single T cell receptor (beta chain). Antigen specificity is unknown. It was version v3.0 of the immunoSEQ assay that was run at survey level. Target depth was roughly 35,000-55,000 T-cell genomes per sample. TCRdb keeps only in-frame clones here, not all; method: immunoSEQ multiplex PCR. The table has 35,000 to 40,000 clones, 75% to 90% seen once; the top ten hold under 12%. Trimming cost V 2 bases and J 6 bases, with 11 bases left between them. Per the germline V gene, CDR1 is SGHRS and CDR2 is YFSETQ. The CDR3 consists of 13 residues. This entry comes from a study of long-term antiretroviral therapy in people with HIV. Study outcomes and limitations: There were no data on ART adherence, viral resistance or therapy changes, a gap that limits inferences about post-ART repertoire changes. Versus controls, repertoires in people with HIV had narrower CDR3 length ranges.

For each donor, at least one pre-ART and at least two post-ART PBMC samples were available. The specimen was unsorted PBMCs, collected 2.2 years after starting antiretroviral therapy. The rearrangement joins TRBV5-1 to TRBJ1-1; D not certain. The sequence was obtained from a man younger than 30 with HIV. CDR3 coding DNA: TGCGCCAGCAGCTTATTAAGTAACGCTGAAGCTTTCTTT. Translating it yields CASSLLSNAEAFF.